The 14 T cell receptor beta chains in this list originate from one sample, sequenced in a study of shared clonotypes between healthy human individuals. This table comes from immunoSEQ multiplex PCR, and its TCRdb copy is limited to in-frame clones, with some not included. Of 950,000 to 1,100,000 clones listed, under 80% are singletons. Sequencing was done on a sample of memory CD4+ T cells sorted from blood. Sample subset: CD45RA-negative fraction. The receptors originated from a man aged 18 to 29 in good health.

V is TRBV2 and J is TRBJ2-5, with a tentative D call TRBD1 (6 bases). V lost 5 bases and J lost 5, with 15 bases in between. The CDR3 extends over 14 amino acids. Germline V gene sequence: CDR1 SNHLY, CDR2 FYNNEI. CDR3 nucleotides: TGTGCCAGCAGTTCAGGGGAGTTTGAGGAGACCCAGTACTTC. Amino acids: CASSSGEFEETQYF.

The V call is TRBV29-1, the J call TRBJ2-3, with no clear D. Germline V gives CDR1 SQVTM, CDR2 ANQGSEA. CDR3 length: 13 amino acids. V was pared by 2 bases and J by 5 bases, with 11 bases between. CDR3 loop: CSVEPRSVDTQYF. The CDR3 DNA reads as TGCAGCGTTGAACCGAGAAGTGTAGATACGCAGTATTTT.

The chain couples TRBV13 to TRBJ2-4; 12 bases match TRBD1. V trimming: 5 bases; J trimming: 0 bases; junction bases outside the gene matches: 5. The germline gives CDR1 PRHDT, CDR2 FYEKMQ (reference sequence). The CDR3 is made up of 17 amino acids. In DNA, the CDR3 is TGTGCCAGCAGCCCCGGGACAGGGGGCGTAGCCAAAAACATTCAGTACTTC. This sequence encodes CASSPGTGGVAKNIQYF.

The chain is built from TRBV9 and TRBJ1-6; 7 bases are shared with TRBD1. V shed 3 bases, J shed 7 bases, and the junction held 7 bases outside the gene matches. CDR3 length: 15 amino acids. Germline V gene sequence: CDR1 SGDLS, CDR2 YYNGEE. The CDR3 protein is CASSAWDSSNSPLHF. The CDR3 DNA reads as TGTGCCAGCAGCGCCTGGGACAGTTCCAATTCACCCCTCCACTTT.

This clone was counted a single time. The CDR3 spells CASSRGQGRTNEKLFF. CDR3 sequence (DNA): TGTGCCAGCAGCAGGGGACAGGGAAGAACTAATGAAAAACTGTTTTTT. The chain carries TRBV5-8 and TRBJ1-4, with TRBD1 identical over 9 bases. CDR1 and CDR2 from the germline V gene are SGHTS and YDEGEE. CDR3 length equals 16 residues. The ends lost 4 bases at V and 1 base at J; junction bases unmatched: 5.

J is TRBJ1-5 and V is TRBV6-1; D gene unclear. Germline CDR1 reads MNHNS; CDR2 reads SASEGT. The CDR3 has 12 amino acids. With 4 bases removed from V and 6 bases from J, the gap between germline ends came to 7 bases. CDR3 DNA: TGTGCCAGCAGTGGACTAGGTCAGCCCCAGCATTTT. It codes for CASSGLGQPQHF.

The chain couples TRBV7-2 to TRBJ1-1; no firm D call. This CDR3 region has 14 residues. Trimming left V 1 base short and J 5 bases short, with 11 bases between. The germline CDR1 and CDR2 sequences are SGHTA and FQGNSA. This CDR3 is CASSLGQISTEAFF. The DNA of the CDR3 is TGTGCCAGCAGCTTAGGGCAAATTTCTACTGAAGCTTTCTTT.

In DNA form, the CDR3 reads TGTGCCAGCAGCTTACGGGTATCCGGGGCCCTCACCAAAAACATTCAGTACTTC. Its protein product is CASSLRVSGALTKNIQYF. This chain joins TRBV7-8 and TRBJ2-4; the D gene could be TRBD1 or TRBD2 (5 bases each). Trimming removed 2 bases from V and 2 bases from J, with 19 bases in between. The germline V gene encodes CDR1 SGHVS and CDR2 FQNEAQ. The CDR3 has 18 amino acids.

About this clone: Other DNA sequences within the sample encode an identical CDR3. The genes are TRBV7-2 and TRBJ1-2, with 8 nucleotides matching TRBD1. The CDR3 runs to 15 residues. The V and J ends lost 4 bases and 0 bases, in that order; junction bases with no gene match: 4. Germline V gives CDR1 SGHTA, CDR2 FQGNSA. CDR3 sequence: CASSSDRGANYGYTF. In nucleotides, the CDR3 is TGTGCCAGCAGCTCAGACAGGGGAGCTAACTATGGCTACACCTTC. The full variable domain, with the rest looked up from reference TRBV7-2 and TRBJ1-2, is GAGVSQSPSNKVTEKGKDVELRCDPISGHTALYWYRQSLGQGLEFLIYFQGNSAPDKSGLPSDRFSAERTGGSVSTLTIQRTQQEDSAVYLCASSSDRGANYGYTFGSGTRLTVV.

The chain joins TRBV18 to TRBJ1-3; D is uncertain. CDR3 length: 16 residues. V was trimmed by 2 bases and J by 0 bases, leaving 11 bases between them. CDR1 is KGHSH, CDR2 LQKENI, per germline. As DNA, the CDR3 is TGTGCCAGCTCACCATCTCCGCCCGGCTCTGGAAACACCATATATTTT. Translating it yields CASSPSPPGSGNTIYF.

The chain has TRBV2 and TRBJ2-7; 9 bases are a match to TRBD1. V lost 8 bases to trimming and J lost 2 bases; unmatched junction nucleotides: 4. Germline CDR1 SNHLY, CDR2 FYNNEI. CDR3 length: 13 residues. The chain's CDR3 is CASGGTGPYEQYF. For the CDR3, the DNA is TGTGCCAGCGGTGGGACAGGGCCCTACGAGCAGTACTTC.

The rearrangement joins TRBV28 to TRBJ2-3; TRBD2 agrees at 8 bases. Germline loops: CDR1 MDHEN, CDR2 SYDVKM. The CDR3 has 16 residues. V was clipped by 4 bases and J by 1 base; unmatched bases: 7. The DNA of the CDR3 is TGTGCCAGCAGTTCCCCGGGGGGGCATGGCACAGATACGCAGTATTTT. It specifies CASSSPGGHGTDTQYF.

The J gene is TRBJ1-4, the V gene TRBV5-6; 9 bases agree with TRBD1. After removal of 4 bases from V and 8 bases from J, the junction contained 6 bases not matched to a gene. In germline, CDR1 is SGHDT, CDR2 YYEEEE. The CDR3 extends over 14 amino acids. CDR3 nucleotide sequence: TGTGCCAGCAGCCCGGACAGGGGTACCGAAAAACTGTTTTTT. Translation: CASSPDRGTEKLFF.

The chain employs TRBV11-2 and TRBJ1-6, with unresolved D. The CDR3 runs 13 residues. Trimming removed 1 base from V and 7 bases from J, with 5 bases in between. Germline CDR1 reads SGHAT; CDR2 reads FQNNGV. CDR3: CASSLVSNSPLHF. The CDR3 coding sequence is TGTGCCAGCAGCTTAGTTTCAAATTCACCCCTCCACTTT.